The 14 T cell receptor beta chains below were found in one sample sequenced in a study of regulatory T cells in long-lasting Graves disease. Described time point: newly diagnosed GD, antithyroid drugs for less than 3 months. After RNA was extracted from PBMCs, the TCR library was made from it. Through Arm-PCR of CDR3 regions and iRepertoire HTBI primers, TCR beta libraries were built. TCRdb re-called the multiplex PCR reads with MiXCR, one entry per CDR3 protein. Of a few hundred thousand distinct CDR3 sequences in the sample, around 19% were seen once. This sample was also put to use in a study of T cells in Graves' hyperthyroidism and ophthalmopathy.

The sequenced sample was peripheral blood mononuclear cells (PBMCs), obtained at new diagnosis, from a patient treated with antithyroid drugs. The receptors come from a woman aged 25-40 years with Graves disease.

The chain links TRBV18 to TRBJ1-2, with 8 bases fitting TRBD1. This CDR3 is 14 amino acids long. With 2 bases clipped from V and 2 bases from J, the junction kept 1 base outside the gene matches. Germline V gene lookup returns CDR1 KGHSH and CDR2 LQKENI. The CDR3 DNA is TGTGCCAGCTCACCAGACAGGGGAAACTATGGCTACACCTTC. It encodes CASSPDRGNYGYTF.

In its sample, this clonotype was seen many times. The J gene is TRBJ2-7, the V gene TRBV5-1; tentatively, D is TRBD1 (7 bases). Germline-derived CDR1 and CDR2 are SGHRS and YFSETQ. This CDR3 comprises 20 residues. Trimming stripped 3 bases from V and 2 bases from J, with 30 bases between. The DNA of the CDR3 is TGCGCCAGCAGCTATTCTACCGGGACAGACAGGAGGGTGTTCACCTACGAGCAGTACTTC. Residues: CASSYSTGTDRRVFTYEQYF.

The chain joins TRBV7-3 to TRBJ2-5; 8 bases line up with TRBD2. The CDR3 spans 13 residues. Trimming took 6 bases from V and 5 from J; bases not matched to a gene: 5. Looked up from germline, CDR1 is SGHTA and CDR2 is FQGTGA. This chain's CDR3 is CASRSGGAETQYF. The DNA for the CDR3 is TGTGCCAGCAGGTCGGGGGGGGCCGAGACCCAGTACTTC.

CDR3 in amino acids: CASSQTDSGPSYEQYF. The CDR3 nucleotides are TGTGCCAGCAGCCAAACAGACAGCGGGCCCTCCTACGAGCAGTACTTC. The chain carries TRBV3-1 and TRBJ2-7; D possibly corresponds to TRBD2 (6 bases). The CDR3 is 16 amino acids. Trimming left V 2 bases short and J 0 bases short, with 14 bases between. Germline CDR1 LGHDT, CDR2 YNNKEL (reference sequence).

This clonotype was detected many times. The V and J genes are TRBV11-2 and TRBJ1-1; D gene uncertain. CDR1 is SGHAT, CDR2 FQNNGV, per germline. The ends were cut back, 6 bases at V and 1 base at J, with 9 bases in the middle. The CDR3 sequence is 13 residues long. This chain's CDR3 is CASRAAQNTEAFF. The DNA for the CDR3 is TGTGCCAGCAGGGCGGCCCAGAACACTGAAGCTTTCTTT.

This clonotype occurred many times. The rearrangement links TRBV19 to TRBJ1-1, with D unresolved. The CDR3 spans 15 residues. Trimming removed 4 bases at V and 5 bases at J, with 17 bases between. Germline V gene sequence: CDR1 LNHDA, CDR2 SQIVND (reference sequence). The CDR3 DNA follows: TGTGCCAGTAGTACCAAGCCTCTCCAAGGAACTGAAGCTTTCTTT. The encoded protein is CASSTKPLQGTEAFF.

The count of this clonotype is one. This may stem from a read error, because a much larger clone lies one nucleotide away. This chain links TRBV5-1 with TRBJ1-1; 7 positions match TRBD1. The germline V gene has CDR1 SGHRS and CDR2 YFSETQ. The CDR3 runs to 13 residues. CDR3 region: CAGNRQGRAEAFF. Written as DNA, the CDR3 is TGTGCCGGCAACCGACAGGGCCGGGCTGAAGCTTTCTTT.

Ten or more counts support this clonotype. The rearrangement uses TRBV27 and TRBJ2-5; 7 positions agree with TRBD1. The V gene end was trimmed by 6 bases and the J gene end by 4 bases; junction bases not matched to a gene: 8. This CDR3 contains 14 residues. Per germline, CDR1 MNHEY and CDR2 SMNVEV (reference sequence). CDR3 sequence (DNA): TGTGCCAGCAGCCCGACAGGGTTGGGAGAGACCCAGTACTTC. Its translation is CASSPTGLGETQYF.

This clonotype was counted ten times or more. The CDR3 sequence: CASSHLSAGPNEQFF. The DNA of the CDR3 is TGTGCCAGCTCGCATCTCTCGGCAGGGCCCAATGAGCAGTTCTTC. The chain carries TRBV18 and TRBJ2-1; D possibly corresponds to TRBD1 (5 bases). Trimming cost V 6 bases and J 6 bases, with 18 bases left between them. CDR3 size: 15 residues. The germline gives CDR1 KGHSH, CDR2 LQKENI.

The chain carries TRBV2 and TRBJ1-2, with D possibly TRBD1 on 5 matching bases. The germline V and J ends were trimmed by 0 bases and 6 bases, with 8 bases remaining between them. The CDR3 is 13 residues long. Germline assignment: CDR1 SNHLY and CDR2 FYNNEI. The CDR3 here is CASSEAGTNGYTF. CDR3 nucleotide sequence: TGTGCCAGCAGTGAAGCGGGGACGAATGGCTACACCTTC.

The table lists this clonotype with a few counts. The gene calls are TRBV11-2 and TRBJ2-1; D assignment may be TRBD1 or TRBD2 (5 bases each). The CDR3 extends over 16 amino acids. The germline V and J ends were trimmed by 1 base and 4 bases, with 14 bases remaining between them. Germline CDR1 and CDR2: SGHAT and FQNNGV. CDR3 residues: CASSLVTDGTYNEQFF. CDR3 DNA sequence: TGTGCCAGCAGCTTAGTGACTGACGGGACGTACAATGAGCAGTTCTTC.

The table lists this clonotype with many counts. The rearrangement links TRBV3-1 to TRBJ2-3; D is unclear. Germline V gene lookup returns CDR1 LGHDT and CDR2 YNNKEL (reference sequence). V was pared by 6 bases and J by 2 bases, with 9 bases between. The CDR3 length is 13 residues. The CDR3 DNA sequence: TGTGCCAGCAGTCCCCAGGTCACAGATACGCAGTATTTT. This gives the protein CASSPQVTDTQYF.

This chain joins TRBV18 and TRBJ2-5; D unclear. CDR1 KGHSH and CDR2 LQKENI come from the germline V gene. CDR3 length: 13 residues. V was trimmed by 2 bases and J by 2 bases, leaving 6 bases between them. CDR3 coding DNA: TGTGCCAGCTCACCAGTGCGGCAAGAGACCCAGTACTTC. It translates to CASSPVRQETQYF.

This clonotype has a count of ten or more. This chain connects TRBV5-1 to TRBJ2-5, with D unresolved. The germline gives CDR1 SGHRS, CDR2 YFSETQ. CDR3 length: 14 amino acids. V dropped 0 bases and J dropped 5 bases, with 11 bases sitting between them. The CDR3 region has the DNA TGCGCCAGCAGCTTGGTATCAACCTGGGAGACCCAGTACTTC. Amino acid sequence: CASSLVSTWETQYF.